This T cell receptor (beta chain) emerged from a study of tumor and adjacent non-tumor tissue in lung cancer (dated by TCRdb to 2016 to 2019). Regarding the complete study: The cohort included about a dozen adenocarcinoma, 2 squamous cell carcinoma and 1 small cell lung cancer patients. Sequencing generated a total of about 130,000,000 productive TCRbeta reads, averaging around 4.2 million reads per sample. The study compared bulk TCRbeta repertoires between lung tumor tissue and matched distant non-tumor lung tissue from some 14 lung cancer patients. For each patient, one tumor sample and one normal lung sample were taken, giving thirty paired specimens that underwent TCRbeta CDR3 sequencing. Among the approximately 15 patients, ages ranged from about 31 to 80 years, roughly ten were men and 5 were women, and disease was TNM stage I to III.

Library generation was performed with multiplex PCR. TCRdb lists the instrument as Illumina HiSeq 2500. Following protocols modified from ARM-PCR, the researchers constructed TCRbeta libraries through three rounds of nested PCR with primers (Table S4). Before sequencing, PCR products of 200-500 bp were excised from the gel and purified with the QIAquick gel extraction kit. The authors processed their data as follows. Reads were cleaned with Trimmomatic, merged with FLASH into complete CDR3 sequences, and assigned to V(D)J germline segments with MiTCR. Clonal diversity was computed as the inverse Simpson's index with VDJtools. A read counted as productive if the sequence was in-frame and lacked a premature stop codon. TCRdb applied fastp at Q25 and MiXCR to the public reads, then kept only in-frame beta chains. Rows matching on CDR3 protein sequence are summarized as one entry with the most common DNA and genes. The V and J calls come from TCRdb's annotation, not from the publication. This sample comprises about 200,000 distinct CDR3 sequences, about 71% of them detected only once. The biggest ten clones account for 25% of the sample.

As concerns this clonotype: Its antigen is unknown. One end of the junction does not line up with germline, which may come from a read error.

Here is what the overall study found, with its caveats: In normal lung, the top 100 clones accounted for a significantly larger cumulative share of the repertoire than in tumor tissue. TCR diversity was significantly higher in younger patients, and higher tumor TCR diversity was associated with shorter overall and disease-free survival. Only about 15 patients were in the cohort, and the authors stated that larger samples and more detailed clinical data are needed. TCR diversity (inverse Simpson) was significantly higher in tumor than in normal lung tissue (approximately 440 vs 150, P = 0.0075, Mann-Whitney U test). The sequencing platform is not named in the methods, and unique molecular identifiers are not mentioned. Because peripheral blood was not sequenced, blood TCRbeta repertoires in the lung cancer patients of the study were not examined.

From its cysteine to its phenylalanine, the CDR3 spans 14 amino acids. CDR3 DNA only is kept here, 42 bases in frame from base 1. CDR1 is given as MNHNS and CDR2 as SASEGT, both from the germline V gene. RNA was isolated from bulk unsorted tissue, and RNA quality was assessed with a NanoDrop ND-1000 and an Agilent 2100. The donors were newly diagnosed lung cancer patients admitted for thoracic surgery in China from August to November 2014 who had not received prior chemotherapy. Anyone who had undergone radiotherapy or chemotherapy before, or who had another cancer at the same time, was left out of the study. Pieces of surgical tissue measuring roughly 1-2.3 cm3 were kept in RNAlater solution and stored at -80 degrees C until use.

The sequence was collected from a man in his 60s with non-small cell lung cancer. Sequencing was carried out using lung tumor tissue. In this chain, TRBV6-1 is recombined with TRBJ1-5; the D segment could be TRBD2, given 6 matching bases. The end of the DNA fits TRBJ2-3 better, so the J call may be wrong. CDR3 loop: CANSDRGAGQPQYF. The DNA is TGTGCCAACAGTGATAGGGGAGCGGGCCAGCCCCAGTATTTT.